The clone carrying this T cell receptor (beta chain) came up a few times. Its specificity is unknown. Looked up from germline, CDR1 is LNHDA and CDR2 is SQIVND (reference sequence). The CDR3 is 14 amino acids. Trimming took 1 base from V and 13 from J; bases not matched to a gene: 10. CD4+ T cells from unexposed donors were obtained before the COVID-19 pandemic (2011-2018). After roughly ten days of culture, CD4+ T cells were isolated. Clones were sequenced by immunoSEQ multiplex PCR, and TCRdb holds only the in-frame ones, with some missing. The table has 21,000 or so clones, more than 60% seen once. The data stem from a study of CD4 T cells in relation to SARS-CoV-2 and coronaviruses. General observations from the study: Crossreactive clones expanded significantly less to SARS-CoV-2 than monoreactive clones.

This chain uses TRBV19 with TRBJ1-5; 7 positions match TRBD1. This receptor was obtained from a human donor in good health. Sequencing input: CD4+ T cells from PBMCs, cultured in vitro. CDR3 sequence reads: CASSIVTGRVNQHF. CDR3 DNA sequence: TGTGCCAGTAGTATAGTGACAGGGAGGGTTAATCAGCATTTT.